This T cell receptor beta chain was captured by sequencing in a study of cytomegalovirus exposure and HLA in healthy donors (dated by TCRdb to about 2017). Describing the broader study: According to an earlier analysis of around 600 of the donors, roughly 180 million T cells yielded 90 million to 130 million unique TCR beta sequences and about 300 Gb of sequence data. About 280 gigabases of sequencing data and approximately 92 million unique TCR sequences made up an early release that covered some 640 HLA-typed donors. Of the 300 to 450 genotyped donors, over 80% were placed in the genetic ancestry cluster associated with self-reported Caucasian donors. The study was designed to test whether signatures of past pathogen exposure could be identified by cataloging public T cell receptors. The study used immunosequencing to profile the T cell repertoires of about 670 subjects and linked those repertoires to cytomegalovirus serostatus. A separate validation cohort of approximately 120 different subjects was used in addition to the roughly 640-subject first cohort. High-throughput TCR immunosequencing, statistical association of individual TCRs with disease status, and machine learning were combined to predict cytomegalovirus infection status. In a later analysis, previously published TCR beta repertoires from 550 to 700 donors were re-analyzed and high-resolution HLA genotyping was added so that TCR occurrence patterns could be studied. The later analysis used no new phenotypic data to find candidate immune exposures, relying instead on TCR beta sequences and their occurrence across donors. An earlier analysis of around 640 of the donors used high-throughput TCR beta sequencing to judge whether each TCR beta V gene segment behaved as functional or pseudogenic. Donor age, sex, ethnicity and CMV serostatus were compiled alongside the repertoire data. A later genetic analysis used genome-wide SNP genotypes for about 60% of the roughly 700 donors, treating that subset as a discovery cohort. All discovery cohort repertoires had been generated using a single sequencing platform. Class I and class II HLA loci were covered by the typing at four-digit resolution. The number of donors typed differed by locus, with roughly 629-640 for A, B, C, DRB1 and DQB1, more than 500 for DQA1, 600 to 610 for DPA1, and approximately 470 for DPB1. About 5 DR-DQ haplotypes were handled as single units for association and clustering, since linkage in the cohort was strong. Among roughly 400 genotyped donors of the cohort, an average of around 220,000 unique TCR beta nucleotide sequences was sequenced per donor, of which 15% to 20% were non-productive. Study-wide conclusions, independent of this receptor: The cohort was sequenced for TCR beta chains only, and without alpha or paired-chain data the features that could be detected were limited. According to a later analysis, TCR association rates differed among HLA loci, with DRB1 alleles showing the most associated TCRs and HLA-C alleles showing the fewest. In an earlier analysis of fewer than 750 of the donors, most TCR beta V segments were observed in productive rearrangements about 90% or about 30% of the time, broadly matching IMGT annotations. While some public TCRs were present in many individuals, most TCR sequences turned up only very rarely across donors. Three of the identified cytomegalovirus-associated TCR beta chains were confirmed in vitro to be specific for cytomegalovirus antigens. A further reported finding was that TCR beta sequences accurately predicted the HLA-A and HLA-B alleles for most subjects in the first cohort. A cluster of highly shared sequence variants was judged likely to be a technical artifact of the sequencing pipeline. Because counts were too low, fewer than 20 rarely observed V segments, including chromosome 9 orphons, were excluded from the earlier analysis of fewer than 650 of the donors. In a later analysis, HLA-associated TCR beta chains showed more clonal expansion and lower generation probabilities than non-associated chains that were equally common. Because HLA typing was unavailable for some donors at each locus, only the typed subset was used in association tests. The study gave a list of under 200 TCR beta chains associated with cytomegalovirus. Because the 87-base-pair reads could not distinguish some IMGT-functional V segments, including TRBV6-2 and TRBV6-3, those segments were excluded. The presence/absence analyses assumed that sequencing depth was roughly uniform across donors, and that assumption may not be true. For the cohort, immune exposure information was limited to CMV serostatus. Strong co-occurrence of HLA alleles, especially DR and DQ, made assigning TCR associations to individual alleles difficult. Most CMV-associated TCR beta chains appeared to be HLA-restricted in a later analysis, and the HLA associations seemed to be driven largely by CMV exposure. The authors suggested that the approach could potentially be extended to other disease states and immunological phenotypes. The classifier was reported to diagnose cytomegalovirus status with high specificity and sensitivity in both the original cohort and the validation cohort. According to a later genetic analysis, donors in an Asian-associated ancestry cluster had fewer N-insertions in productive TCRs than the approximately 670-donor mean. A later analysis reported that several top co-occurrence clusters appeared linked to parvovirus B19, influenza, CMV and Epstein-Barr virus. In a later genetic analysis, a missense DCLRE1C variant was associated with V-gene and J-gene trimming of TCR beta chains, and the association was replicated in an independent cohort. Correlated functional status among segregating V segments might be attributable to linkage disequilibrium, but an unknown experimental factor could not be ruled out. A later analysis associated 16,951 TCR beta sequences with specific HLA alleles at a false discovery rate of 0.05.

From its cysteine to its phenylalanine, the CDR3 spans 13 amino acids. The sequence is cut down to CDR3 DNA, 39 bases in frame from base 1. CDR1 and CDR2 were assigned from the germline V gene (reference sequence) as GTSNPN and SVGIG. V sheds 0 bases and J sheds 0 bases, leaving 5 bases between their ends. The cohort comprised under 700 healthy bone marrow donors. Cohort members were all nominally healthy when sampled, although unrecorded immune exposures were likely present. The donor was CMV seronegative and belonged to the group of under 400 seronegative cohort members. A peripheral blood sample was collected from each donor, and TCR beta sequencing was performed on peripheral blood mononuclear cells. The Qiagen DNeasy Blood Extraction Kit was used to extract genomic DNA from the blood cell samples. This clone was seen only a few times. No antigen is known for it. No much larger clone is present one base from it, and per-base qualities are unavailable.

Libraries were made using the immunoSEQ multiplex PCR assay. The multiplex PCR relied on a mix of 60 forward primers for TCR Vbeta segments and 13 reverse primers for TCR Jbeta segments. The CDR3 region of rearranged TCR beta genes was amplified from genomic DNA with a multiplex PCR assay. Amplified TCR beta libraries were sequenced as 87-base-pair reads on the Illumina HiSeq System. The authors' pipeline ran thus. In a later analysis, roughly 80 million unique TCR beta chains were counted across the approximately 670 repertoires, and roughly 10 million of these chains were shared by at least two donors. To remove PCR and sequencing errors, raw reads were error-corrected and collapsed into unique sequences using a nearest-neighbor algorithm that merged closely related sequences. CDR3 sequences were aligned to IMGT reference sequences to assign V, D and J gene segments. Each retained sequence needed at least a six-nucleotide match to both a V gene segment and a J gene segment. Rearrangements were classified as productive when the CDR3 lacked stop codons and remained in frame with V and J, and all other rearrangements were classified as non-productive. CDR3 was defined by IMGT convention, running from the second conserved V-encoded cysteine to the conserved J-encoded phenylalanine. The earlier analysis of 500 to 600 of the donors excluded sequences that lacked an unambiguous match to a single V gene segment. In an earlier analysis of 450 to 700 of the donors, V segments were called functional above 56.7% productive rearrangements and were called segregating when the between-donor standard deviation exceeded 5%. To diagnose cytomegalovirus status from the catalog of TCR beta chain sequences, a statistical classification framework was built. A later analysis assigned V and J genes by comparing TCR nucleotide sequences with IMGT/GENE-DB human TR gene sequences. A later analysis assigned CDR3 sequences and most-parsimonious VDJ recombination scenarios with the TCRdist pipeline. In a later analysis, every TCR beta chain was defined by the combination of its CDR3 amino acid sequence and its V-gene family, and reads without a unique V-gene family were dropped. As a way to deal with suspected cross-contamination and a sequencing artifact, a later analysis dropped approximately 570 nucleotide sequences that were highly shared and had low generation probability. In a later analysis, a clonal expansion index was calculated for each public chain from normalized within-repertoire ranks of inferred template counts. In a later analysis, generation probabilities were computed with a VDJ recombination model fitted to out-of-frame rearrangements, and the resulting probabilities were checked against IGoR. Hypergeometric tests were used in a later analysis to score TCR-TCR, TCR-HLA and TCR-CMV co-occurrence, with a repertoire-size bias correction applied to the TCR pairs. A later analysis estimated false discovery rates by permuting HLA or CMV assignments 20 times. In a later analysis, co-occurring TCRs were grouped using DBSCAN, and TCRdist sequence similarity was added for clustering within HLA-allele-positive subsets. Repertoires with fewer than 30,000 or more than 120,000 public chains, plus five repertoires with anomalous nucleotide sharing, were excluded from co-occurrence clustering. What TCRdb holds here is the immuneACCESS table cut down to in-frame rearrangements. Part of the clones is not present; checked against another copy, under half of the missing clones reflect an unresolved V gene, and the others are unexplained. V and J calls and clone size are given by that table; D and trimming were obtained from the DNA. Recorded for this sample are about 120,000 clones; about 86% of them occurred a single time. The ten largest clones take up 2% to 2.5% of the sample.

Here the chain combines TRBV30 and TRBJ1-1; the D gene cannot be resolved reliably. Sequences were obtained from PBMCs. The clonotype comes from a woman between 40 and 55 years old in good health and CMV-seronegative. The sequenced DNA: TGTGCCTGGAGTGTCCTCCTGAACACTGAAGCTTTCTTT. This translates into CAWSVLLNTEAFF.